This is a list of T cell receptor beta chains from one sample in a study of tumor-infiltrating lymphocytes in primary liver carcinoma. TCRdb fed the multiplex PCR reads into MiXCR, producing one record per CDR3 protein. The table has about 37,000 distinct CDR3 sequences, roughly 74% seen once. Source material: tumor-adjacent normal liver tissue. These receptors came from a man aged 40-50 years with primary liver carcinoma and hepatitis B virus infection. The CDR3 runs from the conserved cysteine through the conserved F or W. The D gene is left open where the match is weak. Some rows have no size entry. The others give once, few or many, or a class for an expanded clone.

v_call	j_call	cdr3_length	d_call	clone_size	cdr3_aa	cdr3_nt
TRBV5-5	TRBJ2-1	13	-	-	CASSRISYNEQFF	TGTGCCAGCAGCCGAATCTCCTATAATGAGCAGTTCTTC
TRBV11-2	TRBJ2-5	15	-	-	CVSSPVVLVPETQYF	TGTGTCAGCAGCCCCGTCGTGCTAGTTCCAGAGACCCAGTACTTC
TRBV10-3	TRBJ2-1	15	TRBD2	-	CAIRASGISYSEQFF	TGCGCCATCAGGGCTAGCGGGATCTCCTACAGTGAGCAGTTCTTC
TRBV6-5	TRBJ2-7	14	TRBD2	-	CASSTAGVRLEQYF	TGTGCCAGTAGTACCGCGGGAGTCAGGCTCGAGCAGTACTTC
TRBV4-3	TRBJ2-2	18	TRBD2	-	CASSQDSPGLAGLGEPFF	TGCGCCAGCAGCCAAGATAGCCCTGGACTAGCGGGCCTGGGGGAGCCGTTTTTT
TRBV6-5	TRBJ2-7	13	-	medium-sized	CASRRGKAYEQYF	TGTGCCAGCAGGCGCGGGAAAGCCTACGAGCAGTACTTC
TRBV4-1	TRBJ1-1	15	-	once	CTSSQHSEQNTEAFF	TGCACCAGCAGCCAACACAGCGAACAGAACACTGAAGCTTTCTTT
TRBV6-6	TRBJ2-1	14	-	-	CASSYLIERNEQFF	TGTGCCAGCAGTTACTTGATCGAGCGCAATGAGCAGTTCTTT
TRBV6-6	TRBJ2-1	14	-	-	CASGYSIERNKQFF	TGTGCCAGCGGTTACTCGATCGAGCGCAATAAGCAGTTCTTC
TRBV5-4	TRBJ2-6	17	-	-	CASSPGSFFSRANILTF	TGTGCCAGCAGCCCCGGGTCTTTCTTCTCTAGGGCCAACATCCTGACTTTC
TRBV30	TRBJ1-1	13	-	many	CAWSRGLNTEAFF	TGTGCCTGGAGTCGGGGGTTGAACACTGAAGCTTTCTTT
TRBV21-1	TRBJ2-5	14	-	-	CASSKKQGEETQYF	TGTGCCAGCAGCAAAAAACAGGGGGAAGAGACACAGTACTTC
TRBV12-3/TRBV12-4	TRBJ2-7	14	-	-	CASSFYGSAYKQYF	TGTGCCAGCAGTTTTTACGGAAGCGCCTACAAGCAGTACTTC
TRBV6-5	TRBJ2-1	14	TRBD2	-	CASSPGLGLDEQFF	TGTGCCAGCAGTCCGGGACTAGGATTGGACGAGCAGTTCTTC
TRBV5-4	TRBJ1-2	14	-	-	CAGSLGSNSGGYTF	TGTGCCGGCAGCTTGGGCTCTAATTCGGGAGGCTACACCTTC
TRBV5-1	TRBJ2-3	15	TRBD1	many	CASSWGDRPTDTQYF	TGCGCCAGCAGCTGGGGGGACAGGCCCACAGATACGCAGTATTTT
TRBV6-5	TRBJ1-5	15	TRBD1	-	CASNPDRGRDQPQHF	TGTGCCAGTAACCCGGACAGGGGCCGCGATCAGCCCCAGCATTTT
TRBV28	TRBJ2-2	15	TRBD2	few	CASSISGRRTGELFF	TGTGCCAGTAGTATAAGCGGGAGGAGAACCGGGGAGCTGTTTTTT
TRBV5-6	TRBJ2-5	13	-	medium-sized	CASSLGQQETQYF	TGTGCCAGCAGCTTGGGACAGCAAGAGACCCAGTACTTC
TRBV11-1	TRBJ2-2	16	-	-	CASSLRSGQSTGELFF	TGTGCCAGCAGCTTACGGTCCGGACAGAGTACCGGGGAGCTGTTTTTT
TRBV2	TRBJ1-1	14	TRBD1	-	CASSVTGGLIEASF	TGTGCCAGCAGTGTGACAGGGGGGTTGATTGAAGCTTCCTTT
TRBV6-5	TRBJ2-7	14	TRBD2	once	CASSLGLGLNEQYF	TGTGCCAGCAGTCTTGGACTAGGATTGAACGAGCAGTACTTC
TRBV2	TRBJ2-2	11	-	many	CASSFSGELFF	TGTGCCAGCAGTTTTTCCGGGGAGCTGTTTTTT
TRBV5-4	TRBJ2-6	17	TRBD1	-	CASSGDRMASGTNVLTF	TGTGCCAGCAGCGGGGACAGGATGGCCTCTGGGACCAACGTCCTGACTTTC
TRBV2	TRBJ2-1	14	-	-	CASRGLAGYNEQFF	TGTGCCAGCAGAGGTTTAGCTGGATACAATGAGCAGTTTTTC
TRBV4-1	TRBJ2-5	15	-	-	CARSQGTVLEETQYF	TGCGCCAGAAGCCAGGGCACAGTGTTAGAGGAGACCCAGTACTTC
TRBV4-1	TRBJ2-3	15	TRBD1	-	CASSQSGQGTDTQYF	TGCGCCAGTAGCCAATCGGGACAGGGGACCGATACGCAGTATTTT
TRBV6-1	TRBJ2-2	15	-	-	CTGSIEVGAPGELFF	TGTACCGGCAGCATTGAGGTTGGGGCCCCCGGGGAGCTGTTTTTT
TRBV28	TRBJ2-7	12	-	-	CANRLLQAEQYF	TGTGCCAACAGGCTACTACAGGCCGAGCAGTATTTC
TRBV29-1	TRBJ2-3	13	TRBD2	once	CSIRTGGGDTRYF	TGCAGCATCCGGACGGGGGGTGGAGATACGCGGTATTTT
TRBV7-8	TRBJ2-3	16	TRBD1	-	CASSSTGGRYSDTQYF	TGTGCCAGCAGCTCAACAGGGGGGAGGTATTCGGATACGCAATATTTT
TRBV12-2	TRBJ1-1	18	-	-	CASRLISRGALMNNEAFF	TGTGCAAGTCGCTTGATCTCACGTGGCGCTCTCATGAACAATGAAGCTTTCTTT
TRBV29-1	TRBJ2-7	13	-	-	CSAAGPNGYEQYF	TGCAGCGCTGCCGGGCCTAACGGCTACGAGCAGTACTTC
TRBV6-1	TRBJ2-3	12	-	-	CTSNPSTDMQYF	TGTACCAGCAATCCCAGCACAGATATGCAGTATTTT
TRBV29-1	TRBJ1-1	12	-	many	CSVEGGVTEAFF	TGCAGCGTGGAGGGGGGTGTCACTGAAGCTTTCTTT
TRBV6-5	TRBJ1-5	14	-	-	CASTLVKGDQFQHF	TGTGCCAGCACCCTGGTGAAAGGGGATCAGTTCCAGCATTTT